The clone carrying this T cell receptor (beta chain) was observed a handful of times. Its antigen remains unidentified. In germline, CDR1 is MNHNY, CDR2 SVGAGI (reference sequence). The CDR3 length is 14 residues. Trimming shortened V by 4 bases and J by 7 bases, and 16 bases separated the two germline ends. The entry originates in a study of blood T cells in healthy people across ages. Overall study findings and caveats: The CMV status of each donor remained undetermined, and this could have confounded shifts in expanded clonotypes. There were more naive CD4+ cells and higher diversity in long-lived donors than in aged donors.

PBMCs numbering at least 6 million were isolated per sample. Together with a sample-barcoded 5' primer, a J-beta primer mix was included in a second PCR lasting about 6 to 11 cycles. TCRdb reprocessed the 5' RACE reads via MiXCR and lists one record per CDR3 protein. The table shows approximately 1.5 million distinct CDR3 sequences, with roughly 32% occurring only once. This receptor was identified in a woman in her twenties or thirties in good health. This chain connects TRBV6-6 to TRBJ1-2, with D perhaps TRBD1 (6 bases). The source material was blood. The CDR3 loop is CASSLGGSILGYTF. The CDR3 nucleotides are TGTGCCAGCAGTTTAGGGGGTTCTATTCTTGGCTACACCTTC.